Below are 22 T cell receptor beta chains sequenced from a single sample in a study of early stage breast cancer tumors. Sequenced by immunoSEQ multiplex PCR; TCRdb stores in-frame clones only, minus some. The table shows roughly 60,000 clones, with about 83% occurring only once. Sequenced sample: blood. These receptors were taken from a person aged 25-39 years with breast cancer.

The chain carries TRBV5-4 and TRBJ1-1, with TRBD1 identical over 8 bases. The CDR3 is made up of 16 amino acids. The germline V gene encodes CDR1 SGHNT and CDR2 YYREEE (reference sequence). V trimming: 4 bases; J trimming: 2 bases; junction bases outside the gene matches: 10. The CDR3 is CASSPRQGTINTEAFF. The CDR3 nucleotides are TGTGCCAGCAGCCCAAGACAGGGGACTATAAACACTGAAGCTTTCTTT.

J is TRBJ2-7 and V is TRBV7-9; D is ambiguous. CDR1 and CDR2 from the germline V gene are SEHNR and FQNEAQ (reference sequence). This CDR3 contains 14 residues. V was clipped by 5 bases and J by 4 bases, with 15 bases between them. The CDR3: CASSPTPAEYEQYF. In nucleotides, the CDR3 is TGTGCCAGCAGCCCTACCCCGGCAGAGTACGAGCAGTACTTC.

This sequence joins TRBV19 and TRBJ2-3; 7 nucleotides align to TRBD1. The CDR3 totals 13 residues. V was pared by 4 bases and J by 4 bases, with 2 bases of the junction left unmatched. Per the germline V gene, CDR1 is LNHDA and CDR2 is SQIVND (reference sequence). In DNA form, the CDR3 reads TGTGCCAGTAGTAACAGGGGTGCAGATACGCAGTATTTT. Protein product: CASSNRGADTQYF.

The chain is built from TRBV7-9 and TRBJ2-7; no clear D. The CDR3 totals 13 residues. Germline V gene data show CDR1 as SEHNR and CDR2 as FQNEAQ (reference sequence). Trimming took off 0 bases at V and 3 bases at J, with 6 bases between the two ends. CDR3: CASSLALVYEQYF. DNA for the CDR3: TGTGCCAGCAGCTTAGCCCTCGTCTACGAGCAGTACTTC. Complete variable domain (other parts from reference TRBV7-9 and TRBJ2-7): DTGVSQNPRHKITKRGQNVTFRCDPISEHNRLYWYRQTLGQGPEFLTYFQNEAQLEKSRLLSDRFSAERPKGSFSTLEIQRTEQGDSAMYLCASSLALVYEQYFGPGTRLTVT.

Worth noting for this clone: At one end the junction does not follow the germline gene, possibly because of a read error. The chain links TRBV30 to TRBJ1-2; D is perhaps TRBD1 (5 bases). From germline, CDR1 is GTSNPN and CDR2 SVGIG (reference sequence). The CDR3 loop spans 10 amino acids. The DNA of the CDR3 is TGTGCCTGGAGTAGAACGGACACTCTCTTC. Translating gives CAWSRTDTLF.

The V gene is TRBV10-3, the J gene TRBJ1-4; 7 nucleotides line up with TRBD1. CDR3 size: 13 residues. Germline lookup yields CDR1 ENHRY and CDR2 SYGVKD. V trimming: 4 bases; J trimming: 6 bases; junction bases outside the gene matches: 2. The CDR3 DNA reads as TGTGCCATCAGTGGGACAGGCTATGAAAAACTGTTTTTT. Protein: CAISGTGYEKLFF.

The J gene is TRBJ1-1, the V gene TRBV4-1, with 8 positions matching TRBD1. The CDR3 is 14 residues long. The germline V gene has CDR1 MGHRA and CDR2 YSYEKL. V lost 6 bases to trimming and J lost 6 bases; unmatched junction nucleotides: 9. Here the CDR3 reads CASSRTGFRSEAFF. Written as DNA, the CDR3 is TGCGCCAGCAGTCGGACAGGGTTTCGGTCTGAAGCTTTCTTT.

This clone was counted a few times. V and J are TRBV6-5 and TRBJ2-7; D gene uncertain. Germline V gene data show CDR1 as MNHEY and CDR2 as SVGAGI. The V end lost 8 bases, the J end lost 0 bases, and 11 bases lay between the germline ends. The CDR3 totals 13 residues. In DNA, the CDR3 is TGTGCCAGCCAAGTAACGTACTCCTACGAGCAGTACTTC. Encoded protein: CASQVTYSYEQYF.

The V gene is TRBV6-5, the J gene TRBJ1-1, with TRBD1 as a possible D gene (5 bases). CDR1 is MNHEY and CDR2 is SVGAGI in the germline V gene. This CDR3 has 15 amino acids. The germline V and J ends were trimmed by 0 bases and 0 bases, with 8 bases remaining between them. The CDR3 coding sequence is TGTGCCAGCAGTTACTCGGGACCGGTGAACACTGAAGCTTTCTTT. Residues: CASSYSGPVNTEAFF.

This chain links TRBV20-1 with TRBJ2-1; D uncertain. CDR1 and CDR2 (germline): DFQATT, SNEGSKA (reference sequence). The CDR3 runs to 11 residues. CDR3 bases: TGCTCCTCTGGTGTTTACAATGAGCAGTTCTTC. The encoded protein is CSSGVYNEQFF.

V is TRBV7-8 and J is TRBJ2-3, with 8 bases that match TRBD2. The J segment lost 6 bases and the V segment lost 2 bases, leaving 1 base of the junction unmatched. The CDR3 runs 13 residues. CDR1 SGHVS and CDR2 FQNEAQ come from the germline V gene. In nucleotides, the CDR3 is TGTGCCAGCAGCTTAAGGACTAGCGATACGCAGTATTTT. Translation gives CASSLRTSDTQYF.

The chain uses TRBV5-6 and TRBJ2-3; TRBD2 might be the D (7 bases). Trimming left V 4 bases short and J 1 base short, with 13 bases between. The CDR3 totals 15 residues. Germline-derived CDR1 and CDR2 are SGHDT and YYEEEE. This CDR3 is CASSLGGGRTDTQYF. The CDR3 DNA is TGTGCCAGCAGCCTGGGCGGGGGCCGCACAGATACGCAGTATTTT.

There are a few counts of this clone. The chain links TRBV6-6 to TRBJ1-2; no firm D call. V dropped 0 bases and J dropped 2 bases, with 7 bases sitting between them. Germline V CDR1 and CDR2: MNHNY, SVGAGI (reference sequence). This CDR3 comprises 14 residues. The DNA for the CDR3 is TGTGCCAGCAGTTACTCCGCCGGGAACTATGGCTACACCTTC. This sequence encodes CASSYSAGNYGYTF.

This sequence joins TRBV6-6 and TRBJ2-1; TRBD2 matches at 10 bases. This CDR3 spans 16 amino acids. Per the germline V gene, CDR1 is MNHNY and CDR2 is SVGAGI (reference sequence). V trimming: 4 bases; J trimming: 6 bases; junction bases outside the gene matches: 9. CDR3 loop: CASSFDSGRARNEQFF. The CDR3 nucleotides are TGTGCCAGCAGTTTCGACAGCGGGAGGGCCCGCAATGAGCAGTTCTTC.

This clone was seen a few times. The V call is TRBV30, the J call TRBJ1-1; D call uncertain. Germline V gene data show CDR1 as GTSNPN and CDR2 as SVGIG (reference sequence). V shed 4 bases and J shed 7 bases, with 10 bases lying between them. The CDR3 has 11 residues. The CDR3 protein is CAWKAFGEAFF. The CDR3 DNA is TGTGCCTGGAAGGCGTTCGGTGAAGCTTTCTTT.

This chain connects TRBV11-2 to TRBJ2-5; D is unclear. V was trimmed by 1 base and J by 5 bases, leaving 14 bases between them. CDR1 SGHAT and CDR2 FQNNGV come from the germline V gene. The CDR3 has 15 residues. CDR3 bases: TGTGCCAGCAGCTTAGGTGTAGAACTCTCTGAGACCCAGTACTTC. This sequence encodes CASSLGVELSETQYF.

This clone occurred once. This chain links TRBV5-5 with TRBJ1-5; no clear D. This CDR3 contains 14 residues. The V and J ends lost 4 bases and 0 bases respectively, with 8 bases between them. Germline V gene lookup returns CDR1 SGHKS and CDR2 YYEKEE (reference sequence). The CDR3 sequence is CASSPPYSNQPQHF. In DNA form, the CDR3 reads TGTGCCAGCAGCCCCCCCTATAGCAATCAGCCCCAGCATTTT.

Points on this clone: One end of the junction varies from germline; a read error may be responsible. This chain connects TRBV15 to TRBJ2-7; D may be TRBD1 or TRBD2 (5 bases each). Germline values: CDR1 LNHNV, CDR2 YYDKDF (reference sequence). The CDR3 covers 15 residues. The CDR3 loop reads CATSRDFSGSGAFHF. The CDR3 bases are TGTGCCACCAGCAGAGATTTCTCCGGGTCCGGGGCTTTTCACTTC.

The rearrangement uses TRBV30 and TRBJ2-1, with a weak D call TRBD2 (5 bases). Germline CDR1 and CDR2: GTSNPN and SVGIG (reference sequence). CDR3 length: 13 amino acids. Trimming took off 0 bases at V and 5 bases at J, with 8 bases between the two ends. The chain's CDR3 is CAWSVGLDNEQFF. Written as DNA, the CDR3 is TGTGCCTGGAGTGTAGGACTGGACAATGAGCAGTTCTTC.

This chain links TRBV5-1 with TRBJ1-5; no reliable D call. The CDR3 has 16 residues. Deletions cut 0 bases from V and 0 bases from J, with 10 bases between. Germline CDR1 and CDR2: SGHRS and YFSETQ. CDR3 region: CASSLAEPYSNQPQHF. The CDR3 DNA reads TGCGCCAGCAGCTTGGCGGAACCCTATAGCAATCAGCCCCAGCATTTT.

CDR3 DNA sequence: TGTGCCAGCAGCGGACAGTTTATGAACACTGAAGCTTTCTTT. It yields the protein CASSGQFMNTEAFF. The V call is TRBV6-1, the J call TRBJ1-1; possibly TRBD1 for D (6 bases). Looked up from germline, CDR1 is MNHNS and CDR2 is SASEGT. Trimming cost V 6 bases and J 0 bases, with 11 bases left between them. This CDR3 has 14 residues.

CDR3 DNA sequence: TGTGCCAGCAGTGAAGCACGGACCCACCAAGAGACCCAGTACTTC. This sequence encodes CASSEARTHQETQYF. The rearrangement joins TRBV2 to TRBJ2-5, with D unclear. Looked up from germline, CDR1 is SNHLY and CDR2 is FYNNEI. This CDR3 has 15 residues. V shed 0 bases and J shed 0 bases, with 8 bases lying between them.